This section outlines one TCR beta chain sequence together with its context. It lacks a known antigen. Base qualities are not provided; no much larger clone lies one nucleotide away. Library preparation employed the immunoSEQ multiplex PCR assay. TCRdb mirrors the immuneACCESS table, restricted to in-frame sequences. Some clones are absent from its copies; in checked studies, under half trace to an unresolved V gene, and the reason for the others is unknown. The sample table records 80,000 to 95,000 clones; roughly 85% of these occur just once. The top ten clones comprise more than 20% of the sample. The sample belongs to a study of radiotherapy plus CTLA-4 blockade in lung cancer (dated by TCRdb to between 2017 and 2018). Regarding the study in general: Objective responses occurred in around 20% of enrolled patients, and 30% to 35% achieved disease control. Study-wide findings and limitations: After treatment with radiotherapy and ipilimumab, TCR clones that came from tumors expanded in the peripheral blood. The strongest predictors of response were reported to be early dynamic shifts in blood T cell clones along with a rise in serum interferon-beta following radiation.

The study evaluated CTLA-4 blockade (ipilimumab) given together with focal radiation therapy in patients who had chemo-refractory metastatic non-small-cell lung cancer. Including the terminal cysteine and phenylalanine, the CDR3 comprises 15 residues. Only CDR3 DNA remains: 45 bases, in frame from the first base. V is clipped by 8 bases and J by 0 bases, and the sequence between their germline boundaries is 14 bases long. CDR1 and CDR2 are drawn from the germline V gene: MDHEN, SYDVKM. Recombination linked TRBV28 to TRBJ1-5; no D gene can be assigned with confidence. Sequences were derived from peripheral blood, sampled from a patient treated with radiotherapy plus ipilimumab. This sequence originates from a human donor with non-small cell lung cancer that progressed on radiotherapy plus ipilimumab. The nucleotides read TGTGCCAGCTACCGCGAGGCCGGTAGCAATCAGCCCCAGCATTTT. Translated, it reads CASYREAGSNQPQHF.